This T cell receptor (beta chain) was identified during a study of blood T cell repertoires in COVID-19 (dated by TCRdb to 2018 to 2021). About the investigation overall: Collaborator samples came from the United States, Italy and Spain and covered acute and convalescent phases of COVID-19. Where available, HLA class I and class II types were obtained from metadata supplied by the sample provider rather than from assay-based typing. The repertoires were released in a freely available public database intended as a resource for research on the immune response to SARS-CoV-2. Nearly every sample came with metadata listing a de-identified subject ID, COVID-19 status, age in years and sex. The prospective study material was composed of cDNA or gDNA derived from T cells, B-cell-depleted T cells, or PBMCs. Subjects who had been exposed to COVID-19, were actively infected with it, or had recovered from it provided the deeply sampled blood TCRbeta repertoires that made up the dataset. The samples were drawn from two sources: the first 160 participants of the ongoing ImmuneRACE study, and 1,200 or so subjects contributed by 6 global collaborators.

This clone has only a few counts. The antigen it recognizes is unknown. Qualities for individual bases were not recorded, and no much larger clone is one base off. For this chain, trimming is 2 bases at the V end and 4 bases at the J end, and the number of junction bases without a gene match is 15. The CDR3 numbers 19 residues from cysteine through phenylalanine. Just the 57-base CDR3 DNA is kept, in frame starting at base 1. Per the germline V gene, SGHVS is the CDR1 and FQNEAQ is the CDR2. Samples from volunteer blood donors who had recovered from COVID-19 were contributed by a second Seattle source. The collaborating institutions used their own protocols to collect whole blood in K2EDTA tubes. For TCRbeta analysis, collaborator samples were shipped as frozen whole blood, as isolated PBMCs, or as DNA extracted from either sample type. TCRbeta CDR3 regions were amplified from genomic DNA by means of the immunoSEQ Assay, a bias-controlled multiplex PCR. The authors' pipeline ran thus. The number of nucleated cells in each sample was estimated from the amplification of reference gene primers within the assay. To quantify the absolute abundance of each unique TCRbeta CDR3 rearrangement, sequence reads were collapsed and filtered. Productive Simpson clonality was computed per sample as the square root of Simpson's diversity index over productive rearrangements. Imported from immuneACCESS, the table was reduced by TCRdb to in-frame sequences with V and J called. These copies leave out some clones; in studies compared against another copy, an unresolved V gene accounts for under half, and the cause of the remainder is not known. The V and J calls and clone size were taken over from that table, and D and trimming were inferred from the DNA. This sample lists about 190,000 clones; around 80% were detected once. The ten biggest clones cover about 13% of the sample.

Findings and caveats that apply to the study as a whole: The amount of clinical and demographic metadata varied by source and participant and was provided uncurated.

Sequenced: peripheral blood. In this chain, TRBV7-8 is recombined with TRBJ2-2; the junction holds 8 bases that match TRBD2. The TCR comes from a man aged 50-59 years who had recovered from COVID-19. The DNA sequence is TGTGCCAGCAGCTTATTCATTCGTCCGGGAGGGCCGGTCACCGGGGAGCTGTTTTTT. Translated, this is CASSLFIRPGGPVTGELFF. Reference TRBV7-8 and TRBJ2-2 genes cover what lies past the CDR3, so the full variable domain is GAGVSQSPRYKVAKRGQDVALRCDPISGHVSLFWYQQALGQGPEFLTYFQNEAQLDKSGLPSDRFFAERPEGSVSTLKIQRTQQEDSAVYLCASSLFIRPGGPVTGELFFGEGSRLTVL.